This TCR beta chain is from a study of T cells after yellow fever vaccination (dated by TCRdb to between 2018 and 2021). In the study overall: The SMART-Seq v4 Ultra Low Input RNA kit was used to prepare libraries from fractions with low cell numbers. To follow T-cell clones before and after both primary and booster YFV17D yellow fever vaccination, bulk TCR alpha and beta repertoires underwent longitudinal sequencing. Two healthy male donors, one aged 18 to 30 and one aged 30 to 40 years, made up the cohort. Blood was collected at multiple timepoints before and after primary and secondary immunization, and bulk PBMC replicates and cell subsets were isolated. Paper-wide results and their limitations: Most clones expanded after primary vaccination (approximately 96% of CD4 and 70% to 90% of CD8) were re-detected after the booster, suggesting that broad memory maintenance occurred. A small fraction of clonotypes showed up in both the CD4 and CD8 compartments, probably as a result of convergent recombination. Compared with the primary T-cell response, the secondary T-cell response was weaker but faster, peaking on day 5 rather than day 15. Computational filtering was required because FACS-sorted repertoires could contain abundant contaminating clonotypes from the bulk population. Because only two donors were included in the study, the extent to which the findings can be generalized is limited.

Sequencing instrument: Illumina NovaSeq 6000. Synthesis of TCR cDNA relied on 5'RACE template switching, a step that introduced a universal primer site along with unique molecular identifiers. Priming for cDNA synthesis came from both the TCR alpha and TCR beta constant segments. Two PCR steps were used to amplify libraries, with sample barcodes and sequencing adapters being added in the second step. Sequencing of libraries was done on Illumina HiSeq 2500 (2x100 bp) or NovaSeq (2x150 bp). From the authors' description of their analysis: MIGEC handled demultiplexing of reads and collapsing into UMI consensus sequences, while MiXCR performed V(D)J alignment. Vaccine-responding clonotypes were identified with edgeR using replicate PBMC samples, with FDR below 0.01 and a log2 fold change above 5 up to day 15 being required. Each bulk clonotype received a CD4 or CD8 identity based on whether the sequenced CD4 or CD8 repertoire contained that clonotype at higher abundance. Through fastp at Q25 and MiXCR, TCRdb rebuilt clones from the public reads, retaining in-frame beta chains. Entries are consolidated by CDR3 protein sequence, retaining the most common genes and DNA. V and J calls and clone size were set by TCRdb, not the authors. The table for this sample lists 280,000 or so distinct CDR3 sequences; around 8.6% of them were counted only once. The ten largest make up around 3.3% of the sample.

Sample treatment or condition, as interpreted from the label and publication: live attenuated yellow fever vaccine strain. A standard Ficoll-Paque protocol was used to isolate PBMCs from peripheral blood. Dynabeads CD4 and CD8 positive selection kits were used to isolate CD4 and CD8 T-cell fractions. TriZol was used to extract RNA from bulk PBMCs, CD4 and CD8 fractions, and dextramer-positive and dextramer-negative fractions. The germline V gene yields SGHTA for CDR1 and FQGNSA for CDR2. Inclusive of the bounding cysteine and phenylalanine, the CDR3 is 15 residues long. The CDR3 DNA has 45 bases and is translated from base 1. V was cut back by 5 bases and J by 1 base, leaving a gap of 14 bases between them. Of note for this clonotype: The antigen it recognizes is unknown. No much larger clone exists at a distance of one base, and base qualities are not known.

The specimen was CD4+ T cells sorted from PBMCs, collected 5 days after the yellow fever booster vaccination. The source is a man aged 18 to 35 who received the YFV17D yellow fever vaccine. The rearrangement combines TRBV7-2 with TRBJ1-1, and the D gene may be TRBD1, 5 bases matching. Here is the DNA: TGTGCCAGCAGCACCCCAGGGAGGGGGAACACTGAAGCTTTCTTT. This codes for CASSTPGRGNTEAFF.